This T cell receptor (beta chain) appears in the sequencing data of a study of control samples from healthy donors and cancer patients. From germline, CDR1 is SEHNR and CDR2 FQNEAQ (reference sequence). V gave up 5 bases and J gave up 5 bases; unmatched junction bases: 10. The CDR3 length is 15 residues. The table came from immunoSEQ multiplex PCR; TCRdb's copy has only in-frame clones and leaves some out. In the table there are around 140,000 clones, roughly 93% of which are singletons. Only one count was recorded for this clone. Sequenced input: blood. The V gene is TRBV7-9, the J gene TRBJ1-2; 8 bases align to TRBD1. This receptor was obtained from a young man in good health. The CDR3 protein is CASSPGQGFLYGYTF. CDR3 sequence (DNA): TGTGCCAGCAGCCCCGGACAGGGATTTCTGTATGGCTACACCTTC.